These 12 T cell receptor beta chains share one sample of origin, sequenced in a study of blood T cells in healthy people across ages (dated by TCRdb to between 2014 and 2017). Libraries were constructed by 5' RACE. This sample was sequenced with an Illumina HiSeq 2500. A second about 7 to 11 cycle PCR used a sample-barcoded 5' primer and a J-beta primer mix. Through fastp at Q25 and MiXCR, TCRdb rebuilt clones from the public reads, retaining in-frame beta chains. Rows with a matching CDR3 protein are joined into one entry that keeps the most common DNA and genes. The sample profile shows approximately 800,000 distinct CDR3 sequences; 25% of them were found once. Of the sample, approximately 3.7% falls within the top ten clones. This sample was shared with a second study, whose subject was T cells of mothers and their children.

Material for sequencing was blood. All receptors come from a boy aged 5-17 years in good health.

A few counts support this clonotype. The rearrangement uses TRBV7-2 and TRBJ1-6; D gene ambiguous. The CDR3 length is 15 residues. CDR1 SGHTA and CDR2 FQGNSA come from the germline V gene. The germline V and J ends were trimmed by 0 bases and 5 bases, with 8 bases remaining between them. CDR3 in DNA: TGTACCAGCAGCTTAGCGGCAGTAGATAATTCACCCCTCCACTTT. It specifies CTSSLAAVDNSPLHF.

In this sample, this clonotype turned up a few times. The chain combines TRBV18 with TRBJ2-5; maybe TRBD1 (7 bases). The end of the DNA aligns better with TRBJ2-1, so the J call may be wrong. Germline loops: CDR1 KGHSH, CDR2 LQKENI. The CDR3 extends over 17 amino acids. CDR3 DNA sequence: TGTGCCAGCTCACCACCCCGGGGGAGGACAGGTTGGAATGAGCAGTTCTTC. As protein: CASSPPRGRTGWNEQFF.

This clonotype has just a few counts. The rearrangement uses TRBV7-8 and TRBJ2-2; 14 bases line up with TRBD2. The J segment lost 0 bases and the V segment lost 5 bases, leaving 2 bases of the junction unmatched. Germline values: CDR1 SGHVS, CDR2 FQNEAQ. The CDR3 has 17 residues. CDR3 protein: CASSGLAGGTNTGELFF. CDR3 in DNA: TGTGCCAGCAGCGGACTAGCGGGGGGAACGAACACCGGGGAGCTGTTTTTT. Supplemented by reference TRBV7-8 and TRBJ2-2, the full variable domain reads GAGVSQSPRYKVAKRGQDVALRCDPISGHVSLFWYQQALGQGPEFLTYFQNEAQLDKSGLPSDRFFAERPEGSVSTLKIQRTQQEDSAVYLCASSGLAGGTNTGELFFGEGSRLTVL.

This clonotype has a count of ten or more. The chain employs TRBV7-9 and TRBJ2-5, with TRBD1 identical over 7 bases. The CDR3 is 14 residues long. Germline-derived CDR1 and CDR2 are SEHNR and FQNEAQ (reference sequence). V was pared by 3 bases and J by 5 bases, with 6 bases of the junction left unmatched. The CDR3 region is CASSFQGDQETQYF. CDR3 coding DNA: TGTGCCAGCAGCTTCCAGGGGGATCAGGAGACCCAGTACTTC.

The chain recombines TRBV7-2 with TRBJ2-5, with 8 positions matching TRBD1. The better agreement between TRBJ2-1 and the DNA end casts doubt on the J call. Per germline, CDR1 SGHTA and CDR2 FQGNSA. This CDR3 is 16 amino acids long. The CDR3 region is CASSFYEPGQGWEQFF. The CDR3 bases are TGTGCCAGCAGCTTCTACGAGCCCGGACAGGGTTGGGAGCAGTTCTTC.

CDR3 coding DNA: TGCAGTGCTAGAGATCCCAAAACTAGCGGGGGCCCCTACGAGCAGTACTTC. Amino acids: CSARDPKTSGGPYEQYF. This chain connects TRBV20-1 to TRBJ2-7, with TRBD2 matching over 11 bases. This CDR3 spans 17 amino acids. V shed 0 bases, J shed 2 bases, and the junction held 9 bases outside the gene matches. Germline V gene lookup returns CDR1 DFQATT and CDR2 SNEGSKA (reference sequence).

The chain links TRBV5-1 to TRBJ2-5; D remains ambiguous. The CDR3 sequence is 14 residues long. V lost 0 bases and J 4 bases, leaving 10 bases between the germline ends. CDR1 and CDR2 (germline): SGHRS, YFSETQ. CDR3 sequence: CASSLDHNRETQYF. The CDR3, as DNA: TGCGCCAGCAGCTTGGATCATAATCGAGAGACCCAGTACTTC.

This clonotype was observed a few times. DNA of the CDR3: TGCGCCAGCAGCCAAGGGGCCCGTCTAGGGGCTGGGGCCAACGTCCTGACTTTC. This sequence encodes CASSQGARLGAGANVLTF. The chain links TRBV4-1 to TRBJ2-6, with a tentative D call TRBD1 (5 bases). V gave up 1 base and J gave up 2 bases, with 15 bases separating them. The CDR3 loop spans 18 amino acids. Germline V gives CDR1 MGHRA, CDR2 YSYEKL.

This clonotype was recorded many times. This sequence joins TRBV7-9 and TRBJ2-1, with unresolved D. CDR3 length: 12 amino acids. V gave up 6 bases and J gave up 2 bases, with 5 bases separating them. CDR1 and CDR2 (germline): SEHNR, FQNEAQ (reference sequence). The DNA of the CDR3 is TGTGCCAGCAGTTTCCCCTACAATGAGCAGTTCTTC. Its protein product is CASSFPYNEQFF.

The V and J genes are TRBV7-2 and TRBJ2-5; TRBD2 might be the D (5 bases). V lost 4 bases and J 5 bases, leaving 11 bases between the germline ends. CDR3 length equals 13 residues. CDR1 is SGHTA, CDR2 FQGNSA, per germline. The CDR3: CASSSLATETQYF. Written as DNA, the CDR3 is TGTGCCAGCAGCTCCCTAGCTACCGAGACCCAGTACTTC. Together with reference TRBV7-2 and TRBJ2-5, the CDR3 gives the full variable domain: GAGVSQSPSNKVTEKGKDVELRCDPISGHTALYWYRQSLGQGLEFLIYFQGNSAPDKSGLPSDRFSAERTGGSVSTLTIQRTQQEDSAVYLCASSSLATETQYFGPGTRLLVL.

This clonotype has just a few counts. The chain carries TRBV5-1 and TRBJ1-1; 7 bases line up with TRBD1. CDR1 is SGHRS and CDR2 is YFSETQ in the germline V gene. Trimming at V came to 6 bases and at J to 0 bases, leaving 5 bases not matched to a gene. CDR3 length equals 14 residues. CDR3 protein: CASTETGMNTEAFF. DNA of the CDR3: TGCGCCAGCACCGAGACAGGGATGAACACTGAAGCTTTCTTT.

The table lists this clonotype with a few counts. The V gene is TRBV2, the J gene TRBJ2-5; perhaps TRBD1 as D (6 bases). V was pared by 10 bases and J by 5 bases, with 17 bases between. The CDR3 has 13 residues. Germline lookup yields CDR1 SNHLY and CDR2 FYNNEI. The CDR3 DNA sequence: TGTGCCATTGATAGGGCAGGGGCGGAGACCCAGTACTTC. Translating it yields CAIDRAGAETQYF.